These T cell receptor beta chains were read from a single sample in a study of identical twins. TCRdb reprocessed the 5' RACE reads with MiXCR, giving one entry per CDR3 protein. The repertoire holds roughly 470,000 distinct CDR3 sequences, with roughly an eighth as singletons. Another study also made use of these data, one on yellow fever vaccine responses in identical twins.

The specimen was CD4+ T cells sorted from blood. These receptors all come from a woman aged 18-29 years in good health. The CDR3 runs from the conserved cysteine through the conserved F or W. The order of the fields is D gene, J gene, V gene, clone size, CDR3 protein, CDR3 DNA. The D gene is left open where the match is weak. Rows give clone size only sometimes, using once, few, many, or a class for an expanded clone.

D: TRBD2
J: TRBJ2-1
V: TRBV20-1
size: NA
CDR3: CSASPAGIYNEQFF
DNA: TGCAGTGCTAGCCCAGCGGGGATTTACAATGAGCAGTTCTTC

D: NA
J: TRBJ2-7
V: TRBV28
size: few
CDR3: CASSPTGRNEQYF
DNA: TGTGCCAGCAGTCCTACGGGACGTAACGAGCAGTACTTC

D: TRBD1
J: TRBJ2-2
V: TRBV3-1
size: NA
CDR3: CASSQQSRTGIGSSGELFF
DNA: TGTGCCAGCAGCCAACAATCCCGGACAGGGATTGGCAGTTCCGGGGAGCTGTTTTTT

D: TRBD2
J: TRBJ2-1
V: TRBV7-2
size: many
CDR3: CASSQLAGGALYNEQFF
DNA: TGTGCCAGCAGCCAGCTAGCGGGAGGAGCTCTCTACAATGAGCAGTTCTTC

D: NA
J: TRBJ2-4
V: TRBV23-1
size: few
CDR3: CASSDPGQRTIKNIQYF
DNA: TGCGCCAGCAGCGACCCCGGGCAGAGAACGATAAAAAACATTCAGTACTTC

D: TRBD1
J: TRBJ2-2
V: TRBV20-1
size: NA
CDR3: CSARLRRTGGPNTGELFF
DNA: TGCAGTGCTAGACTTCGAAGGACAGGGGGTCCGAACACCGGGGAGCTGTTTTTT

D: TRBD2
J: TRBJ2-5
V: TRBV12-3/TRBV12-4
size: many
CDR3: CASSPGTSGLRAQYF
DNA: TGTGCCAGCAGCCCTGGGACTAGCGGGCTGAGGGCCCAGTACTTC

D: NA
J: TRBJ2-6
V: TRBV12-3/TRBV12-4
size: NA
CDR3: CASSFPNIWVYGANVLTF
DNA: TGTGCCAGCAGTTTTCCTAATATATGGGTCTATGGGGCCAACGTCCTGACTTTC

D: TRBD1
J: TRBJ2-7
V: TRBV11-2
size: NA
CDR3: CASSLRQGSSHF
DNA: TGTGCCAGCAGCCTCCGACAGGGATCGAGCCATTTC

D: TRBD2
J: TRBJ2-1
V: TRBV6-2/TRBV6-3
size: NA
CDR3: CASSYRLAEERYNEQFF
DNA: TGTGCCAGCAGTTACAGGCTAGCGGAGGAGCGATACAATGAGCAGTTCTTC

D: TRBD2
J: TRBJ2-1
V: TRBV4-3
size: few
CDR3: CASSQMGLASEQFF
DNA: TGCGCCAGCAGCCAAATGGGACTAGCGAGTGAGCAGTTCTTC

D: TRBD1
J: TRBJ2-2
V: TRBV7-9
size: few
CDR3: CASSPGDRGRGTGELFF
DNA: TGTGCCAGCAGCCCAGGGGACAGGGGGCGAGGTACCGGGGAGCTGTTTTTT

D: TRBD1
J: TRBJ1-2
V: TRBV7-9
size: NA
CDR3: CASSPRGQAEGYTF
DNA: TGTGCCAGCAGCCCTAGGGGGCAGGCGGAAGGCTACACCTTC

D: NA
J: TRBJ2-7
V: TRBV25-1
size: few
CDR3: CASRLGYEQYF
DNA: TGTGCCAGCCGATTGGGGTACGAGCAGTACTTC

D: TRBD1
J: TRBJ2-1
V: TRBV5-6
size: NA
CDR3: CASSGIDRGYNEQFF
DNA: TGTGCCAGCAGCGGTATCGACAGGGGCTACAATGAGCAGTTCTTC

D: NA
J: TRBJ2-4
V: TRBV7-8
size: NA
CDR3: CASSLRLDLAKNIQYF
DNA: TGTGCCAGCAGCTTACGGTTGGACTTAGCCAAAAACATTCAGTACTTC

D: NA
J: TRBJ1-4
V: TRBV6-5
size: NA
CDR3: CASSSAEGRTLLF
DNA: TGTGCCAGCAGTTCGGCCGAGGGCAGGACGCTTCTTTTT

D: TRBD2
J: TRBJ2-1
V: TRBV28
size: NA
CDR3: CASSSLAGGIAEQFF
DNA: TGTGCCAGCAGCTCACTAGCGGGGGGCATCGCCGAGCAGTTCTTC

D: NA
J: TRBJ1-2
V: TRBV18
size: once
CDR3: CASSPGTTANYGYTF
DNA: TGTGCCAGCTCACCAGGAACCACAGCAAACTATGGCTACACCTTC

D: NA
J: TRBJ1-1
V: TRBV6-2/TRBV6-3
size: few
CDR3: CASTRKRDTEAFF
DNA: TGTGCCAGCACCCGAAAGCGTGACACTGAAGCTTTCTTT

D: NA
J: TRBJ2-3
V: TRBV24-1
size: NA
CDR3: CATSDDTRTDTQYF
DNA: TGTGCCACCAGTGATGATACCAGGACAGATACGCAGTATTTT

D: TRBD1
J: TRBJ2-7
V: TRBV20-1
size: few
CDR3: CSAGRDRVYEQYF
DNA: TGCAGTGCTGGCCGGGACAGGGTTTACGAGCAGTACTTC

D: NA
J: TRBJ2-7
V: TRBV2
size: NA
CDR3: CASSDSSQIKQYF
DNA: TGTGCCAGCAGTGATTCGTCCCAGATCAAGCAGTACTTC

D: NA
J: TRBJ2-1
V: TRBV9
size: NA
CDR3: CASSVGLLYNEQFF
DNA: TGTGCCAGCAGCGTAGGACTTCTATACAATGAGCAGTTCTTC

D: NA
J: TRBJ2-1
V: TRBV12-3/TRBV12-4
size: few
CDR3: CASSPSFRGAHNEQFF
DNA: TGTGCCAGCAGTCCCTCGTTCCGAGGGGCACACAATGAGCAGTTCTTC

D: NA
J: TRBJ2-7
V: TRBV28
size: few
CDR3: CASSLSGGIGREQYF
DNA: TGTGCCAGCAGTTTATCGGGCGGGATAGGGCGCGAGCAGTACTTC

D: TRBD2
J: TRBJ2-1
V: TRBV20-1
size: NA
CDR3: CSARPSGLAGVGEQFF
DNA: TGCAGTGCTAGACCCTCGGGACTAGCGGGAGTCGGTGAGCAGTTCTTC